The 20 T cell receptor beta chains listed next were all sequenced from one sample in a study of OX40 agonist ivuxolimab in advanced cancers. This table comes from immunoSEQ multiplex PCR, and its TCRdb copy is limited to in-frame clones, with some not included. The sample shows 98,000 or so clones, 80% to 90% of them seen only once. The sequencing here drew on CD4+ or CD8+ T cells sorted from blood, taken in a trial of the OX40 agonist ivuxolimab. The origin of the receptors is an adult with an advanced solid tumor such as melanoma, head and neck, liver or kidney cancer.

CDR3 sequence (DNA): TGTGCCAGCAGGCAGTTAGCGGGAGTGGATGAGCAGTTCTTC. It encodes CASRQLAGVDEQFF. The genes are TRBV2 and TRBJ2-1, with 9 bases aligning to TRBD2. The CDR3 has 14 amino acids. The germline CDR1 and CDR2 sequences are SNHLY and FYNNEI. Trimming took 6 bases from V and 8 from J; bases not matched to a gene: 8.

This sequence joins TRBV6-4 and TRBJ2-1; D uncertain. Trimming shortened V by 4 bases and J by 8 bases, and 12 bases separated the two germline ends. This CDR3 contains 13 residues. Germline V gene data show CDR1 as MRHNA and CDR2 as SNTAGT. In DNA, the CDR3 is TGTGCCAGCAGTGCGAATGGTGGCGATGAGCAGTTCTTC. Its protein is CASSANGGDEQFF.

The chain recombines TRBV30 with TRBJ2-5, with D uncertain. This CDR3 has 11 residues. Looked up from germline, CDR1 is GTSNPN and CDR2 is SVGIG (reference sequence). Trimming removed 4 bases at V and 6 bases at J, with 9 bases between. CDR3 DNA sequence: TGTGCCTGGAATCGTCATCAGACCCAGTACTTC. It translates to CAWNRHQTQYF.

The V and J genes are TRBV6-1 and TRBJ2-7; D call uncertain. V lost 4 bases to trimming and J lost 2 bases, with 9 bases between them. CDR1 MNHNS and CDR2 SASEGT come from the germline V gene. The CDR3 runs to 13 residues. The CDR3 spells CASSAVGTYEQYF. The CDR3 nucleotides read TGTGCCAGCAGTGCGGTCGGAACCTACGAGCAGTACTTC.

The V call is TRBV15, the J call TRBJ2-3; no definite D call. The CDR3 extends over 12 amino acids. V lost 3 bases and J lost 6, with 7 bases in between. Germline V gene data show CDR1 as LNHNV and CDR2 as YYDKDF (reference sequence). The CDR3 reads CATSRAGDTQYF. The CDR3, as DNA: TGTGCCACCAGCAGGGCCGGCGATACGCAGTATTTT. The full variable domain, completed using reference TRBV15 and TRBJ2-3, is DAMVIQNPRYQVTQFGKPVTLSCSQTLNHNVMYWYQQKSSQAPKLLFHYYDKDFNNEADTPDNFQSRRPNTSFCFLDIRSPGLGDTAMYLCATSRAGDTQYFGPGTRLTVL.

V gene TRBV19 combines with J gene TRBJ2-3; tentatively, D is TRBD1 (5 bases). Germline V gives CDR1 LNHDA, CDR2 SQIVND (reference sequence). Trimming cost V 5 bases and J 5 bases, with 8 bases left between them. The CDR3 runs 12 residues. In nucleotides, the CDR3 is TGTGCCAGTAGTCCCAGGGAAGATACGCAGTATTTT. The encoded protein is CASSPREDTQYF.

CDR3 protein: CASSVEGTPGGQFF. The CDR3 DNA is TGTGCCAGCAGCGTAGAAGGGACCCCGGGGGGGCAGTTCTTC. The J gene is TRBJ2-1, the V gene TRBV9, with TRBD2 matching 7 bases. The V gene's germline CDR1 is SGDLS and CDR2 YYNGEE. V gave up 0 bases and J gave up 12 bases; unmatched junction bases: 9. The CDR3 has 14 residues.

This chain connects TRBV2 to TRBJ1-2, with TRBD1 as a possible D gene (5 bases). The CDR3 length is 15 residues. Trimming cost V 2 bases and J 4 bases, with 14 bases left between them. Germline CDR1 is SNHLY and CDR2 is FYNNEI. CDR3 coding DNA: TGTGCCAGCAGTGAAAGGGGCAGGAACACCTATGGCTACACCTTC. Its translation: CASSERGRNTYGYTF. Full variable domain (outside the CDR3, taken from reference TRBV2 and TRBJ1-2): EPEVTQTPSHQVTQMGQEVILRCVPISNHLYFYWYRQILGQKVEFLVSFYNNEISEKSEIFDDQFSVERPDGSNFTLKIRSTKLEDSAMYFCASSERGRNTYGYTFGSGTRLTVV.

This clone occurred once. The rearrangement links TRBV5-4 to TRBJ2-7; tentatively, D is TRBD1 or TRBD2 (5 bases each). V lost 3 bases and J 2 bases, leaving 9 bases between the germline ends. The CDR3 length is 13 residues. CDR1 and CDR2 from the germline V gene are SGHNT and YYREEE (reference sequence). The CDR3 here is CASSSGLTYEQYF. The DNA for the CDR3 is TGTGCCAGCAGCTCGGGGCTGACCTACGAGCAGTACTTC.

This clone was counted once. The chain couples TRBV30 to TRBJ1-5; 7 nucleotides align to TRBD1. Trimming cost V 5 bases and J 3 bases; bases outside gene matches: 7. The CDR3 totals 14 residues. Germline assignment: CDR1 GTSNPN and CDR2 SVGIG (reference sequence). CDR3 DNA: TGTGCCTGGGGGGGACAGTCTCCCAATCAGCCCCAGCATTTT. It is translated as CAWGGQSPNQPQHF.

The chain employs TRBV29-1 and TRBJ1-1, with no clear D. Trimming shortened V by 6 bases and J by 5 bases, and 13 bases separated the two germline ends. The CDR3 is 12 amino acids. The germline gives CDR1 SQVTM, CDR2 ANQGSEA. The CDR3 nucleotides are TGCAGCGTGGACGAGGTAGGGACTGAAGCTTTCTTT. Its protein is CSVDEVGTEAFF.

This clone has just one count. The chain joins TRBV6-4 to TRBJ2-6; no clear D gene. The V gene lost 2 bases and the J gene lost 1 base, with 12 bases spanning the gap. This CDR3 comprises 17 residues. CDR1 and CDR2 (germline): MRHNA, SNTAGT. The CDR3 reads CASSDRHWPSGANVLTF. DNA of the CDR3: TGTGCCAGCAGTGACCGACACTGGCCTTCTGGGGCCAACGTCCTGACTTTC.

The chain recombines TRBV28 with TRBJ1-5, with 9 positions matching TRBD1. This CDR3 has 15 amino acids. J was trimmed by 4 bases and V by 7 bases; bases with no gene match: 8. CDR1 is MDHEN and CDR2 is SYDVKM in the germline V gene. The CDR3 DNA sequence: TGTGCCAGCATTTGGCGGGACAGGGATAATCAGCCCCAGCATTTT. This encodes CASIWRDRDNQPQHF.

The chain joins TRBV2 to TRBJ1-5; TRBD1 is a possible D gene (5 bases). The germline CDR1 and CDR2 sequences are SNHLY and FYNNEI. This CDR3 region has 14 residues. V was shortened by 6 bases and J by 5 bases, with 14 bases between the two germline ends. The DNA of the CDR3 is TGTGCCAGCAGAGACGGGGGGTCCTATCAGCCCCAGCATTTT. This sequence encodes CASRDGGSYQPQHF.

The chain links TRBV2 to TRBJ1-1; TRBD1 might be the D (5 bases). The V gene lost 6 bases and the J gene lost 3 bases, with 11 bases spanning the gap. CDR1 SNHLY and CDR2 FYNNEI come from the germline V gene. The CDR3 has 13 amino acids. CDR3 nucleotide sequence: TGTGCCAGCAGATCCGACAGATACACTGAAGCTTTCTTT. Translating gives CASRSDRYTEAFF.

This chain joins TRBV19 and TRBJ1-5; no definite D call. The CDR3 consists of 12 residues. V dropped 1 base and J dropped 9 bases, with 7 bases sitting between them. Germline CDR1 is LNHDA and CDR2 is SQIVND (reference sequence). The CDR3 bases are TGTGCCAGTAGTATAGCCGGAGGGCCCCAGCATTTT. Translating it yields CASSIAGGPQHF.

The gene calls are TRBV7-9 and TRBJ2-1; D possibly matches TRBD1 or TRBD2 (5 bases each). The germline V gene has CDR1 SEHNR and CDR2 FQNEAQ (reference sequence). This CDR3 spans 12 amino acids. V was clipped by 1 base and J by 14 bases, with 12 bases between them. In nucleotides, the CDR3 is TGTGCCAGCAGCTTAGTAGAGGGGAAGAAGTTCTTC. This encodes CASSLVEGKKFF.

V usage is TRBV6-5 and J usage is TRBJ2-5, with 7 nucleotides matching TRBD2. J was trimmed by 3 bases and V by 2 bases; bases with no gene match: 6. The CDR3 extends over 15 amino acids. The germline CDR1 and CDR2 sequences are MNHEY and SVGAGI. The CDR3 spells CASSYSLGGEETQYF. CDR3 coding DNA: TGTGCCAGCAGTTACAGTCTTGGGGGGGAAGAGACCCAGTACTTC.

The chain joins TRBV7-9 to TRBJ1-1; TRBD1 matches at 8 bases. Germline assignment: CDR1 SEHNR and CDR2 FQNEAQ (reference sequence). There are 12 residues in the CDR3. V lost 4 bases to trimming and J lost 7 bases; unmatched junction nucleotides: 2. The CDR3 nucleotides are TGTGCCAGCAGCTACGGACAGGGTGAAGCTTTCTTT. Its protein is CASSYGQGEAFF.

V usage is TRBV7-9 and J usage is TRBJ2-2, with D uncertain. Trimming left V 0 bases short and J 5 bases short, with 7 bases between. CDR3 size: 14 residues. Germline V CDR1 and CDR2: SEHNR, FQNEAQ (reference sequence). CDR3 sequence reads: CASSLAESTGELFF. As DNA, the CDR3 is TGTGCCAGCAGCTTAGCGGAATCAACCGGGGAGCTGTTTTTT.